This T cell receptor beta chain was observed in a study of monozygotic twins with inflammatory bowel disease. Note on this clonotype: Its antigen remains unknown.

Eight reactions per sample, run separately, yielded cDNA. The template switching step added UMIs that contained a 6-nucleotide sample barcode. TCRdb derives one entry per CDR3 protein from the 5' RACE reads, leaving out DNA. The table lists about 300,000 distinct CDR3 sequences, with 5.6% in the top ten. The CDR3 extends over 12 amino acids. CDR1 is SNHLY and CDR2 is FYNNEI in the germline V gene. General study findings and limits: Immunosuppressive treatment differences may have increased patient repertoire variability.

Material: blood. The gene calls are TRBV2 and TRBJ2-1. The clonotype comes from a human donor with ulcerative colitis or Crohn's disease, or a healthy co-twin of an affected twin (not recorded which). The CDR3 loop reads CASERIGNEQFF.